A single TCR beta chain is shown here with its context. Sequenced by immunoSEQ multiplex PCR; TCRdb stores in-frame clones only, minus some. The sample lists 40,000 to 50,000 clones; around 90% were seen once. These data are taken from a study of T cell changes during pregnancy in multiple sclerosis. The TCR originated in a female donor with multiple sclerosis, enrolled in a pregnancy study. This specimen was CD4+ T cells from peripheral blood mononuclear cells, taken before pregnancy.

The CDR3 DNA follows: TGTGCCAGCAGTGTTATGCGGCAAGAGACCCAGTACTTC. This gives the protein CASSVMRQETQYF. J is TRBJ2-5 and V is TRBV2; D not resolved. CDR3 size: 13 residues. Germline CDR1 reads SNHLY; CDR2 reads FYNNEI. Trimming cost V 4 bases and J 2 bases, with 8 bases left between them.